A selection of T cell receptor beta chains follows, all from one sample in a study of blood T cells in healthy people across ages. TCRdb itself ran the 5' RACE reads through MiXCR, one entry per CDR3 protein. The table shows hundreds of thousands of distinct CDR3 sequences, with about 28% occurring only once. Sequenced: blood. The source is a woman aged 80 or over in good health. The CDR3 runs from the conserved cysteine through the conserved F or W. The D gene is left open where the match is weak. Clone size is not always given. Where it is, it says once, few, many or a class for expanded clones.

-	TRBV20-1	TRBJ2-7	TRBD2	CSARLAGAPLPDEQYF	TGCAGTGCTAGACTAGCGGGAGCTCCCCTTCCCGACGAGCAGTACTTC
-	TRBV3-1	TRBJ2-7	TRBD2	CASSPRTSGSYVQYF	TGTGCCAGCAGCCCTCGGACTAGCGGGTCCTACGTGCAGTACTTC
many	TRBV2	TRBJ2-1	TRBD1	CASGIGQGRYEQFF	TGTGCCAGTGGAATTGGACAGGGGCGCTATGAGCAGTTCTTC
-	TRBV12-3/TRBV12-4	TRBJ2-3	-	CASSHGRTSTDTQYF	TGTGCCAGCAGTCATGGAAGAACGAGCACAGATACGCAGTATTTT
-	TRBV6-2/TRBV6-3	TRBJ2-3	-	CASSYGQGSTDTQYF	TGTGCCAGCAGTTACGGGCAGGGAAGCACAGATACGCAGTATTTT
-	TRBV5-6	TRBJ1-1	-	CASSSGGGGKTEAFF	TGTGCCAGCAGCTCCGGCGGGGGGGGGAAAACTGAAGCTTTCTTT
few	TRBV10-3	TRBJ1-1	TRBD1	CAIRRDRANTEAFF	TGTGCCATCAGGAGGGACAGGGCGAACACTGAAGCTTTCTTT
few	TRBV18	TRBJ2-3	TRBD2	CASSPTSGVRTDTQYF	TGTGCCAGCTCACCGACTAGCGGGGTTAGAACAGATACGCAGTATTTT
few	TRBV18	TRBJ1-1	TRBD1	CASSPDRVRAEAFF	TGTGCCAGCTCACCTGACAGGGTCAGGGCTGAAGCTTTCTTT
-	TRBV6-6	TRBJ2-7	-	CASAKEAAYEQYF	TGTGCCAGCGCAAAGGAGGCAGCCTACGAGCAGTACTTC
many	TRBV4-2	TRBJ2-3	TRBD1	CASGTGTGTDTQYF	TGTGCCAGCGGCACCGGGACAGGTACAGATACGCAGTATTTT
-	TRBV12-3/TRBV12-4	TRBJ2-3	TRBD2	CASSVENGRTDTQYF	TGTGCCAGCAGTGTCGAAAACGGGAGGACAGATACGCAGTATTTT
-	TRBV6-5	TRBJ2-1	TRBD2	CASSQGLAPYNEQFF	TGTGCCAGCAGCCAGGGACTAGCCCCCTACAATGAGCAGTTCTTC
-	TRBV5-5	TRBJ1-5	-	CASSLGLGAEGPQHF	TGTGCCAGCAGCTTGGGGCTTGGCGCCGAAGGGCCCCAGCATTTT
many	TRBV7-2	TRBJ2-3	TRBD2	CASSLTSGGAIDTQYF	TGTGCCAGCAGCTTAACTAGCGGGGGGGCCATAGATACGCAGTATTTT
many	TRBV18	TRBJ2-5	-	CASSRSAGETQYF	TGTGCCAGCTCACGTTCCGCTGGGGAGACCCAGTACTTC
few	TRBV7-2	TRBJ1-6	-	CASSLEQGYSPLHF	TGTGCCAGCAGCTTAGAACAGGGATATTCACCCCTCCACTTT
many	TRBV11-2	TRBJ1-1	-	CASSLDAGLNTEAFF	TGTGCCAGCAGCTTAGATGCGGGGTTGAACACTGAAGCTTTCTTT
-	TRBV7-2	TRBJ1-3	TRBD1	CASSADRVGGNTIYF	TGTGCCAGCAGCGCGGACAGGGTGGGCGGAAACACCATATATTTT
-	TRBV12-3/TRBV12-4	TRBJ1-2	TRBD1	CASSFRDRASGYTF	TGTGCCAGCAGTTTCCGGGACAGGGCTTCTGGCTACACCTTC
-	TRBV29-1	TRBJ2-5	-	CSVLVAPPGLKKETQYF	TGCAGCGTTCTCGTAGCTCCCCCGGGACTCAAGAAAGAGACCCAGTACTTC
-	TRBV3-1	TRBJ2-7	-	CASSQETGVYEQYF	TGTGCCAGCAGCCAGGAGACAGGTGTTTACGAGCAGTACTTC
many	TRBV20-1	TRBJ2-3	TRBD2	CSALQWGTRSSDTQYF	TGCAGTGCTCTGCAGTGGGGGACTAGGAGTTCAGATACGCAGTATTTT
-	TRBV30	TRBJ1-6	TRBD1	CAWSGTGPSPLHF	TGTGCCTGGAGCGGGACAGGGCCCTCACCCCTCCACTTT
many	TRBV7-3	TRBJ2-1	TRBD1	CASSTIGTGDEQFF	TGTGCCAGCAGCACGATAGGGACAGGGGATGAGCAGTTCTTC
many	TRBV20-1	TRBJ2-5	TRBD2	CSVPSGGLQETQYF	TGCAGTGTTCCTAGCGGGGGGTTGCAAGAGACCCAGTACTTC
-	TRBV5-6	TRBJ1-4	-	CASSLGWRNEKLFF	TGTGCCAGCAGCTTGGGCTGGAGGAATGAAAAACTGTTTTTT
-	TRBV29-1	TRBJ2-2	-	CSPSEEPNTGELFF	TGCAGCCCCAGCGAGGAACCGAACACCGGGGAGCTGTTTTTT
many	TRBV29-1	TRBJ2-5	-	CSVLGQRGRETQYF	TGCAGCGTCCTCGGGCAAAGAGGAAGAGAGACCCAGTACTTC
-	TRBV7-8	TRBJ2-3	-	CPSSLLGVGTDTQYF	TGTCCCAGCAGCTTACTCGGGGTAGGGACAGATACGCAGTATTTT
-	TRBV14	TRBJ2-7	-	CASSQDWDPSAYNEQYF	TGTGCCAGCAGCCAAGATTGGGACCCCTCCGCATACAATGAGCAGTACTTC
many	TRBV4-2	TRBJ1-6	TRBD1	CASSQEPGGINSPLHF	TGTGCCAGCAGCCAAGAGCCAGGGGGCATTAATTCACCCCTCCACTTT
many	TRBV18	TRBJ2-5	-	CASSLKQETQYF	TGTGCCAGCTCACTAAAACAAGAGACCCAGTACTTC
once	TRBV7-9	TRBJ2-7	TRBD1	CASSFPSGTGGLEQYF	TGTGCCAGCAGCTTTCCATCGGGGACAGGGGGCCTCGAGCAGTACTTC
many	TRBV5-1	TRBJ2-4	-	CASSWLGEETKNIQYF	TGCGCCAGCAGCTGGCTGGGGGAGGAAACCAAAAACATTCAGTACTTC
many	TRBV3-1	TRBJ2-7	TRBD1	CASSLDRGSYEQYF	TGTGCCAGCAGCCTCGACAGGGGCTCCTACGAGCAGTACTTC
many	TRBV20-1	TRBJ2-3	TRBD2	CSATTSGGADTQYF	TGCAGTGCTACGACTAGCGGGGGGGCAGATACGCAGTATTTT
-	TRBV5-1	TRBJ2-7	-	CASSSLGSVYEQYF	TGCGCCAGCAGCTCGCTAGGTTCAGTCTACGAGCAGTACTTC
few	TRBV28	TRBJ1-4	TRBD1	CASSVTGVGQEKLFF	TGTGCCAGCAGTGTAACAGGGGTAGGCCAGGAAAAACTGTTTTTT
many	TRBV5-1	TRBJ2-5	TRBD1	CASSGGQAKETQYF	TGCGCCAGCAGCGGGGGACAGGCAAAAGAGACCCAGTACTTC
-	TRBV12-3/TRBV12-4	TRBJ1-5	TRBD1	CASSLTGNSQPQHF	TGTGCCAGCAGTCTGACAGGGAATAGTCAGCCCCAGCATTTT
-	TRBV7-3	TRBJ2-2	-	CASSFGLNTGELFF	TGTGCCAGCAGCTTCGGGCTGAACACCGGGGAGCTGTTTTTT
-	TRBV18	TRBJ2-1	-	CASSTFGQSENEQFF	TGTGCCAGCTCAACTTTTGGACAGTCGGAAAATGAGCAGTTCTTC
-	TRBV7-3	TRBJ2-3	TRBD1	CASSSGTGHTDTRYF	TGTGCCAGCAGCTCCGGGACAGGGCACACAGATACGCGGTATTTT
-	TRBV7-2	TRBJ2-3	TRBD2	CASSLSGGKDTQYF	TGTGCCAGCAGCCTTAGCGGGGGTAAAGATACGCAGTATTTT
few	TRBV24-1	TRBJ2-5	TRBD2	CATSVGISGGAGETQYF	TGTGCCACCAGTGTTGGGATTAGCGGGGGGGCCGGGGAGACCCAGTACTTC
-	TRBV12-3/TRBV12-4	TRBJ2-7	-	CASSAGLSRGEQYF	TGTGCCAGTAGTGCGGGACTCTCAAGGGGGGAGCAGTACTTC
-	TRBV5-1	TRBJ2-7	-	CASSLAAHSYEQYF	TGCGCCAGCAGCTTGGCCGCCCATTCCTACGAGCAGTACTTC
-	TRBV6-5	TRBJ2-3	-	CASRKGLEVNTQYF	TGTGCCAGCAGGAAGGGCCTTGAAGTAAATACGCAGTATTTT